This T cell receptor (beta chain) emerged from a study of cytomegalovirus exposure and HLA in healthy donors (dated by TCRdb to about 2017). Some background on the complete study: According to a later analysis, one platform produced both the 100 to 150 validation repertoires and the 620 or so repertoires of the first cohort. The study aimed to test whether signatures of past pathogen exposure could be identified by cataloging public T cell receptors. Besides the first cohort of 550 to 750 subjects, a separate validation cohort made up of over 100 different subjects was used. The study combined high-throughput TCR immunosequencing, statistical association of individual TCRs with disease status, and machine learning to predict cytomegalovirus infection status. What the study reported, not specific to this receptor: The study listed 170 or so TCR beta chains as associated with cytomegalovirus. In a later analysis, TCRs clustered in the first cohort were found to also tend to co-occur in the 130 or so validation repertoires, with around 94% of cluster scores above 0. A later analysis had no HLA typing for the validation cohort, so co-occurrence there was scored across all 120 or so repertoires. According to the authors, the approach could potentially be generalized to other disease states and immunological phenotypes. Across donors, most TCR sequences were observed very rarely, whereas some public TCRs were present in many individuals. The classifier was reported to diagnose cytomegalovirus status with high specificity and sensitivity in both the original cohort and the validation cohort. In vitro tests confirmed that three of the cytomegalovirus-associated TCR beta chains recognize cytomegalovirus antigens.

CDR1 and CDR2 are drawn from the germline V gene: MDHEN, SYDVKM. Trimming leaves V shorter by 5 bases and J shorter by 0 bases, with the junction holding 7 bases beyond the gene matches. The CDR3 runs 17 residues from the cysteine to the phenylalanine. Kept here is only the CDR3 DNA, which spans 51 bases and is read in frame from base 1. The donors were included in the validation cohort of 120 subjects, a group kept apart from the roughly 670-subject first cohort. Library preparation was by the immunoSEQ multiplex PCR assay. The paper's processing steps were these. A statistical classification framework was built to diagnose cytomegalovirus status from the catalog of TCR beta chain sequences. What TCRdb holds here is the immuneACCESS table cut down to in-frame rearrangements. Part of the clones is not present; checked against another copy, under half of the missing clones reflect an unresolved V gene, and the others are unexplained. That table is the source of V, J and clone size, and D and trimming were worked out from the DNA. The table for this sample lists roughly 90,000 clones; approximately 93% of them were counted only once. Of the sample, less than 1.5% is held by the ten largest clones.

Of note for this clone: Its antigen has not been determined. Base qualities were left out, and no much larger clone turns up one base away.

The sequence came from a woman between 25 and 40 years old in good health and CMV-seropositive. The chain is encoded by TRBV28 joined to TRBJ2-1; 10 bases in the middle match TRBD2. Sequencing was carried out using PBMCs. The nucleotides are TGTGCCAGCAGTCTGGGACTAGCGTCCAGCTCCTACAATGAGCAGTTCTTC. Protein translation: CASSLGLASSSYNEQFF.